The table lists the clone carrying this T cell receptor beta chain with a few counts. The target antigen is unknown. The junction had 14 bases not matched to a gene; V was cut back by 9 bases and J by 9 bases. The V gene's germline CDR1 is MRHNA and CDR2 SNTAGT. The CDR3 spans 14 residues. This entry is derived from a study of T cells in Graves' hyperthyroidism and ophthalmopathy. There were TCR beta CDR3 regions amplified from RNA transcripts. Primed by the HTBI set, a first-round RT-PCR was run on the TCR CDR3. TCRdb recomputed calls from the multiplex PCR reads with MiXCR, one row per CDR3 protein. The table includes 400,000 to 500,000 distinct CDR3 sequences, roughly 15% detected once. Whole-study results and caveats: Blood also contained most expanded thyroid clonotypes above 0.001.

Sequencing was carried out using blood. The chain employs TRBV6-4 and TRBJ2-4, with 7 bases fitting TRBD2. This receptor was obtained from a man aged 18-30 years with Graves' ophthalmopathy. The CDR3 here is CARIAGPRGGIQYF. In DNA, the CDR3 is TGTGCCAGGATAGCGGGCCCTCGAGGAGGCATTCAGTACTTC.